This T cell receptor beta chain was captured by sequencing in a study of cytomegalovirus exposure and HLA in healthy donors. Findings of the study overall: The presence/absence work took it that sequencing depth was about the same across donors. As a later analysis revealed, the rate of TCR association differed by HLA locus, with DRB1 most and HLA-C fewest. Most likely, a cluster of highly shared sequence variants arose as a sequencing artifact.

The germline gives CDR1 MDHEN, CDR2 SYDVKM. Germline trimming cut 4 bases from V and 7 bases from J; bases unmatched to any gene: 10. The CDR3 runs to 15 residues. PCR involved 60 Vbeta and 13 Jbeta primers. As handled by the study authors: Later work found 65 million to 85 million unique TCR beta chains, with 10 million to 14 million shared. The repertoire was sequenced with immunoSEQ multiplex PCR; TCRdb's copy has only in-frame clones and lacks some. That table is the source of V, J and clone size, and D and trimming were worked out from the DNA. This repertoire shows some 170,000 clones, around four fifths found once; its top ten account for roughly 1.2%. Points on this clone: The antigen is unknown.

The chain couples TRBV28 to TRBJ1-2, with TRBD1 identical over 9 bases. Material for sequencing was PBMCs. The clonotype was recovered from a woman aged 45 to 65 in good health and CMV-seronegative. CDR3 in amino acids: CASSSHRDRVSGYTF. CDR3 DNA sequence: TGTGCCAGCAGTTCCCACCGGGACAGGGTTTCTGGCTACACCTTC.